The 15 T cell receptor beta chains below come from one sample, sequenced in a study of blood T cell repertoires in COVID-19. Measured with immunoSEQ multiplex PCR; TCRdb has only the in-frame clones, and not every one. The sample shows roughly 180,000 clones, 79% of them seen only once. Sequenced material: peripheral blood. Receptors originate from a woman in her fifties or sixties with COVID-19, enrolled during active disease.

The J gene is TRBJ2-2, the V gene TRBV7-2; 11 bases fit TRBD1. CDR1 SGHTA and CDR2 FQGNSA come from the germline V gene. The CDR3 consists of 15 residues. Trimming at V came to 5 bases and at J to 4 bases, leaving 3 bases not matched to a gene. CDR3 loop: CASSRTGGFTGELFF. For the CDR3, the DNA is TGTGCCAGCAGCCGGACAGGGGGCTTCACCGGGGAGCTGTTTTTT. Based on the CDR3 plus reference TRBV7-2 and TRBJ2-2, the full variable domain is GAGVSQSPSNKVTEKGKDVELRCDPISGHTALYWYRQSLGQGLEFLIYFQGNSAPDKSGLPSDRFSAERTGGSVSTLTIQRTQQEDSAVYLCASSRTGGFTGELFFGEGSRLTVL.

This clone has only one observation. This chain connects TRBV12-3 or TRBV12-4 to TRBJ2-3; D is perhaps TRBD1 (6 bases). CDR3 length: 12 residues. V was cut by 6 bases and J by 6 bases, with 10 bases left in between. The CDR3, as DNA: TGTGCCAGCAGGGGGGCGGCGGATACGCAGTATTTT. This encodes CASRGAADTQYF.

The chain joins TRBV28 to TRBJ2-1, with 11 bases fitting TRBD1. Germline CDR1 MDHEN, CDR2 SYDVKM. Losses at the gene ends were 6 bases for V and 7 bases for J; bases not matched to a gene: 8. The CDR3 extends over 15 amino acids. The CDR3 region is CASSPSGTGGNEQFF. CDR3 sequence (DNA): TGTGCCAGCAGCCCCTCCGGGACAGGGGGTAATGAGCAGTTCTTC.

The chain employs TRBV3-1 (or the pseudogene TRBV3-2) and TRBJ1-5; D is possibly TRBD1 (6 bases). The CDR3 is 17 residues long. The germline gives CDR1 LGHDT, CDR2 YNNKEL (reference sequence). The germline V and J ends were trimmed by 0 bases and 2 bases, with 14 bases remaining between them. The CDR3 nucleotides read TGTGCCAGCAGCCAAGACAGGGGACTAAGCGGCAATCAGCCCCAGCATTTT. Amino acid sequence: CASSQDRGLSGNQPQHF.

The J gene is TRBJ2-1, the V gene TRBV7-2; TRBD1 is a possible D gene (5 bases). The CDR3 length is 16 residues. The ends were cut back, 1 base at V and 3 bases at J, with 13 bases in the middle. Germline V gene sequence: CDR1 SGHTA, CDR2 FQGNSA. CDR3 in DNA: TGTGCCAGCAGCTTAGTGGGGCCAGGGCTCTACAATGAGCAGTTCTTC. Encoded protein: CASSLVGPGLYNEQFF.

This chain links TRBV7-2 with TRBJ1-2, with 8 bases that match TRBD1. The germline V gene encodes CDR1 SGHTA and CDR2 FQGNSA. Trimming removed 4 bases from V and 2 bases from J; junction bases left unmatched: 18. The CDR3 has 19 amino acids. The DNA for the CDR3 is TGTGCCAGCAGCTCCTCCAGGCCCCGAAGCGGACAGGGAAACTATGGCTACACCTTC. It is translated as CASSSSRPRSGQGNYGYTF.

The chain recombines TRBV7-2 with TRBJ2-5; weak D call: TRBD2 (6 bases). Germline V gene lookup returns CDR1 SGHTA and CDR2 FQGNSA. V gave up 0 bases and J gave up 5 bases, with 13 bases separating them. This CDR3 region has 15 residues. The CDR3 loop reads CASSLALSGRETQYF. The CDR3 region has the DNA TGTGCCAGCAGCTTAGCGTTGTCAGGGAGGGAGACCCAGTACTTC.

This chain connects TRBV7-2 to TRBJ2-3, with 13 nucleotides matching TRBD2. The CDR3 spans 16 residues. Germline V gene data show CDR1 as SGHTA and CDR2 as FQGNSA. Trimming removed 5 bases from V and 1 base from J; junction bases left unmatched: 3. CDR3 protein: CASSGGLAGRTDTQYF. Written as DNA, the CDR3 is TGTGCCAGCAGCGGGGGACTAGCGGGGCGCACAGATACGCAGTATTTT.

The chain carries TRBV6-6 and TRBJ2-1; 8 nucleotides agree with TRBD2. The CDR3 consists of 18 residues. Germline-derived CDR1 and CDR2 are MNHNY and SVGAGI (reference sequence). Unmatched junction bases numbered 12, after V lost 5 bases and J lost 0 bases. The CDR3 reads CASSPRLGGGSSYNEQFF. As DNA, the CDR3 is TGTGCCAGCAGTCCCCGACTTGGCGGGGGGAGCTCCTACAATGAGCAGTTCTTC.

This rearrangement joins TRBV5-1 to TRBJ2-3; 11 bases are a match to TRBD2. Trimming cost V 3 bases and J 2 bases; bases outside gene matches: 2. CDR3 size: 15 residues. Per the germline V gene, CDR1 is SGHRS and CDR2 is YFSETQ. CDR3 region: CASSSGLAATDTQYF. The CDR3 region has the DNA TGCGCCAGCAGCTCGGGACTAGCGGCCACAGATACGCAGTATTTT.

V gene TRBV5-1 combines with J gene TRBJ2-7; 13 nucleotides line up with TRBD2. The germline V gene encodes CDR1 SGHRS and CDR2 YFSETQ. The CDR3 is 19 residues long. The V and J ends lost 3 bases and 0 bases, in that order; junction bases with no gene match: 12. The CDR3 DNA reads as TGCGCCAGCAGCTCCAAAACCGGGACTAGCGGGAATAACTCCTACGAGCAGTACGTC. This encodes CASSSKTGTSGNNSYEQYV.

The genes are TRBV7-2 and TRBJ1-1, with D possibly being TRBD1 (5 bases). The CDR3 has 14 amino acids. Germline values: CDR1 SGHTA, CDR2 FQGNSA. Trimming shortened V by 0 bases and J by 4 bases, and 9 bases separated the two germline ends. The CDR3 loop reads CASSLAAGFTEAFF. The CDR3, as DNA: TGTGCCAGCAGCTTAGCGGCAGGGTTCACTGAAGCTTTCTTT.

This clone was observed a few times. This rearrangement joins TRBV20-1 to TRBJ1-2; 9 bases are shared with TRBD1. Trimming removed 3 bases from V and 5 bases from J; junction bases left unmatched: 7. Per the germline V gene, CDR1 is DFQATT and CDR2 is SNEGSKA (reference sequence). The CDR3 is 14 residues long. The DNA of the CDR3 is TGCAGTGCTAGTATCCCCGGGACAGGGTATGGCTACACCTTC. Its protein is CSASIPGTGYGYTF.

The chain joins TRBV7-2 to TRBJ2-1; 7 bases fit TRBD1. Per germline, CDR1 SGHTA and CDR2 FQGNSA. This CDR3 has 15 residues. Trimming removed 3 bases from V and 7 bases from J; junction bases left unmatched: 9. The CDR3 loop is CASSFDRAGRNEQFF. The CDR3 region has the DNA TGTGCCAGCAGCTTTGACAGGGCAGGTAGGAATGAGCAGTTCTTC.

This chain joins TRBV6-1 and TRBJ2-1; 9 bases map to TRBD2. V lost 0 bases to trimming and J lost 0 bases; unmatched junction nucleotides: 6. The germline gives CDR1 MNHNS, CDR2 SASEGT. This CDR3 is built from 18 residues. In DNA form, the CDR3 reads TGTGCCAGCAGTGAAGCCGGACTAGCGCGGCCCTCCTACAATGAGCAGTTCTTC. It encodes CASSEAGLARPSYNEQFF.